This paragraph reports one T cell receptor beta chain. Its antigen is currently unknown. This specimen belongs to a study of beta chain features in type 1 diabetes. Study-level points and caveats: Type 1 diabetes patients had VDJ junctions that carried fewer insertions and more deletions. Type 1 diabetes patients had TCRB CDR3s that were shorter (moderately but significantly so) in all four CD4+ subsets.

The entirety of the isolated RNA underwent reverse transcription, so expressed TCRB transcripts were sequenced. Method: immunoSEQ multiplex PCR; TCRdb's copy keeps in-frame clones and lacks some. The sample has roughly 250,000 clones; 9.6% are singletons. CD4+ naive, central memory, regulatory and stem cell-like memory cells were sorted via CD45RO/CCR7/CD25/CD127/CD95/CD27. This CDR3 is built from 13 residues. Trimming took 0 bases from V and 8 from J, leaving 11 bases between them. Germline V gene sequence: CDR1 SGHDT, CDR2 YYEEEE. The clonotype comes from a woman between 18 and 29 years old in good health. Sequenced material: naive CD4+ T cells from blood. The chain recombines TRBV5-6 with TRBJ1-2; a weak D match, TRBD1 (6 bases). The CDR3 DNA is TGTGCCAGCAGCTTGGTGCGGGGGCGCGGCTACACCTTC. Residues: CASSLVRGRGYTF.